A single sample gave rise to the 6 T cell receptor beta chains below, sequenced in a study of blood T cell repertoires in COVID-19. Assay used: immunoSEQ multiplex PCR; TCRdb lists only in-frame clones, some missing. The repertoire consists of more than 80,000 clones, with 84% occurring once and the leading ten covering 13% to 15%. The specimen sequenced was peripheral blood. These receptors were collected from a woman aged 60-75 years with acute or convalescent COVID-19.

This chain links TRBV29-1 with TRBJ2-7; 8 bases agree with TRBD1. V trimming: 7 bases; J trimming: 8 bases; junction bases outside the gene matches: 16. The CDR3 covers 14 residues. In germline, CDR1 is SQVTM, CDR2 ANQGSEA. The CDR3 DNA reads as TGCAGCGGAGGACAGGGAGGTACCCCGTACCAGCAGTACTTC. Amino acid sequence: CSGGQGGTPYQQYF.

The chain combines TRBV20-1 with TRBJ1-2, with a possible D match to TRBD1 (6 bases). Trimming stripped 4 bases from V and 7 bases from J, with 10 bases between. The germline V gene encodes CDR1 DFQATT and CDR2 SNEGSKA (reference sequence). This CDR3 has 11 amino acids. This CDR3 is CSANRVSGYTF. The DNA for the CDR3 is TGCAGTGCTAACAGGGTATCTGGCTACACCTTC.

V gene TRBV19 combines with J gene TRBJ2-3; 7 positions agree with TRBD1. The V and J ends lost 6 bases and 2 bases, in that order; junction bases with no gene match: 8. The CDR3 contains 15 residues. Germline CDR1 LNHDA, CDR2 SQIVND (reference sequence). The CDR3 DNA reads TGTGCCAGTAGACCTCCGGGACAGCTCACAGATACGCAGTATTTT. It yields the protein CASRPPGQLTDTQYF.

The chain recombines TRBV19 with TRBJ2-2; 8 bases are shared with TRBD1. The CDR3 has 15 amino acids. The V gene's germline CDR1 is LNHDA and CDR2 SQIVND (reference sequence). Trimming cost V 4 bases and J 6 bases; bases outside gene matches: 7. CDR3 amino acids: CASSTGADRAGELFF. Written as DNA, the CDR3 is TGTGCCAGTAGTACTGGGGCGGACAGGGCCGGGGAGCTGTTTTTT.

The rearrangement links TRBV6-6 to TRBJ1-3; D perhaps matches TRBD1 (5 bases). This CDR3 is 15 amino acids long. V gave up 2 bases and J gave up 2 bases, with 10 bases separating them. Germline V gives CDR1 MNHNY, CDR2 SVGAGI (reference sequence). CDR3 region: CASSYGGSTGNTIYF. In DNA, the CDR3 is TGTGCCAGCAGTTACGGGGGGAGCACTGGAAACACCATATATTTT.

V and J are TRBV6-5 and TRBJ1-4, with D possibly TRBD1 on 6 matching bases. V shed 6 bases and J shed 6 bases, with 17 bases lying between them. The CDR3 has 15 residues. Per the germline V gene, CDR1 is MNHEY and CDR2 is SVGAGI. The DNA of the CDR3 is TGTGCCAGCAGCGACGTAGGGAGGGGGGATGAAAAACTGTTTTTT. Amino acids: CASSDVGRGDEKLFF.